This T cell receptor (beta chain) was obtained from a study of tumor-infiltrating lymphocytes in primary liver carcinoma. About the research overall: Patients, male and female, were 30 to 69 years old. Study-level results: Less overlap was seen in tumor-adjacent and tumor-blood pairs than in tumor region pairs. Blood's top-250-clone fraction was significantly lower than that of tumors (p = 0.039).

The authors made TCR beta cDNA from approximately 500 ng total RNA with a constant-region primer. Slightly modified ARM-PCR, run as three nested multiplex PCR rounds, produced the TCR beta libraries. Amplification in the first two PCR rounds was performed using TRBV1-TRBV30 forward primers and a C-beta reverse primer for about 10 cycles each. TCRdb analysed the multiplex PCR reads with MiXCR anew, one entry per CDR3 protein. This table holds fewer than 400,000 distinct CDR3 sequences, 50% to 75% found once. In the case of this clonotype: Its specificity is not known.

Unsorted whole blood yielded blood RNA, and germline DNA was extracted as well. Before surgery, 3 to 5 milliliters of EDTA blood were taken. V dropped 8 bases and J dropped 7 bases, with 12 bases sitting between them. The CDR3 totals 12 residues. Per the germline V gene, CDR1 is SGHAT and CDR2 is FQNNGV. What was sequenced was peripheral blood. The chain recombines TRBV11-2 with TRBJ2-1; no clear D gene. The TCR was taken from a woman in her 30s with primary liver carcinoma and hepatitis B virus infection. CDR3 DNA sequence: TGTGCCAGCTCCGACCTTTATAATGAGCAGTTCTTC. This encodes CASSDLYNEQFF.